These 13 T cell receptor beta chains share one sample of origin, sequenced in a study of T-cell memory formation after mild COVID-19. TCRdb passed the 5' RACE reads through MiXCR, listing each CDR3 protein once. Here the sample spans about 200,000 distinct CDR3 sequences, over 9% being singletons. The sample consisted of PBMCs or a T cell subset sorted from them (not recorded which). The receptor source for this set is a man between 18 and 29 years old who had mild COVID-19 (a few samples of this study predate the infection). Cell type and time point are not known.

The CDR3, as DNA: TGTGCCAGCAGGGGGACCTATGGCTACACCTTC. It yields the protein CASRGTYGYTF. The chain uses TRBV6-5 and TRBJ1-2, with D maybe TRBD1 (5 bases). CDR1 is MNHEY, CDR2 SVGAGI, per germline. This CDR3 comprises 11 residues. V lost 6 bases to trimming and J lost 4 bases, with 6 bases between them.

CDR3 sequence: CASSLAGGGLDYEQYV. The DNA of the CDR3 is TGTGCCAGCAGCTTAGCAGGAGGGGGTCTTGACTACGAGCAGTACGTC. This chain links TRBV7-2 with TRBJ2-7; D may be TRBD1 or TRBD2 (6 bases each). The CDR3 runs 16 residues. V dropped 0 bases and J dropped 3 bases, with 15 bases sitting between them. Germline loops: CDR1 SGHTA, CDR2 FQGNSA.

In this sample, this clonotype turned up a few times. The chain combines TRBV6-5 with TRBJ2-5; possible D gene TRBD2, 5 bases. The CDR3 is 12 amino acids. The germline V and J ends were trimmed by 5 bases and 8 bases, with 12 bases remaining between them. The V gene's germline CDR1 is MNHEY and CDR2 SVGAGI. CDR3 coding DNA: TGTGCCAGCAGTCAGTCGGGGTATACCCAGTACTTC. Translating gives CASSQSGYTQYF.

This clonotype was seen many times. V usage is TRBV7-2 and J usage is TRBJ2-5; D is ambiguous. The CDR3 length is 13 residues. Germline CDR1 SGHTA, CDR2 FQGNSA. V was pared by 1 base and J by 5 bases, with 8 bases between. The CDR3, as DNA: TGTGCCAGCAGCTTAGGGGGTTTGGAGACCCAGTACTTC. Its protein is CASSLGGLETQYF. Full variable domain (remainder filled in from reference TRBV7-2 and TRBJ2-5): GAGVSQSPSNKVTEKGKDVELRCDPISGHTALYWYRQSLGQGLEFLIYFQGNSAPDKSGLPSDRFSAERTGGSVSTLTIQRTQQEDSAVYLCASSLGGLETQYFGPGTRLLVL.

This clonotype was observed at least ten times. The CDR3 region is CASSPSTVNNSPLHF. CDR3 sequence (DNA): TGTGCCAGCAGCCCTTCGACAGTAAATAATTCACCCCTCCACTTT. The chain carries TRBV7-6 and TRBJ1-6; possibly TRBD1 for D (5 bases). The CDR3 is 15 amino acids. Germline V gene data show CDR1 as SGHVS and CDR2 as FNYEAQ. The ends were cut back, 5 bases at V and 5 bases at J, with 13 bases in the middle.

V is TRBV7-9 and J is TRBJ2-5, with 7 bases aligning to TRBD2. Germline loops: CDR1 SEHNR, CDR2 FQNEAQ (reference sequence). The V segment lost 5 bases and the J segment 6 bases; nucleotides outside the gene matches: 12. The length of the CDR3 is 15 residues. In nucleotides, the CDR3 is TGTGCCAGCAGCCCCGCCGTGGGGGGGAGGCAGACCCAGTACTTC. It specifies CASSPAVGGRQTQYF.

This clonotype turned up a few times. The chain has TRBV18 and TRBJ1-5; D may be TRBD1 (6 bases). The CDR3 has 16 residues. Trimming shortened V by 4 bases and J by 2 bases, and 15 bases separated the two germline ends. Germline CDR1 KGHSH, CDR2 LQKENI. CDR3 DNA sequence: TGTGCCAGCTCACAGGCAGGGGCGGCGGGCAATCAGCCCCAGCATTTT. It encodes CASSQAGAAGNQPQHF. Full variable domain (outside the CDR3, taken from reference TRBV18 and TRBJ1-5): NAGVMQNPRHLVRRRGQEARLRCSPMKGHSHVYWYRQLPEEGLKFMVYLQKENIIDESGMPKERFSAEFPKEGPSILRIQQVVRGDSAAYFCASSQAGAAGNQPQHFGDGTRLSIL.

This clonotype turned up a few times. The rearrangement joins TRBV7-8 to TRBJ2-3; D call uncertain. Per the germline V gene, CDR1 is SGHVS and CDR2 is FQNEAQ. This CDR3 is 16 amino acids long. V lost 1 base to trimming and J lost 2 bases, with 13 bases between them. The CDR3 coding sequence is TGTGCCAGCAGCTTAGGCGGACGAAGAGACACAGATACGCAGTATTTT. It is translated as CASSLGGRRDTDTQYF. Together with reference TRBV7-8 and TRBJ2-3, the CDR3 gives the full variable domain: GAGVSQSPRYKVAKRGQDVALRCDPISGHVSLFWYQQALGQGPEFLTYFQNEAQLDKSGLPSDRFFAERPEGSVSTLKIQRTQQEDSAVYLCASSLGGRRDTDTQYFGPGTRLTVL.

The chain has TRBV5-1 and TRBJ2-5; D remains unclear. With 6 bases removed from V and 2 bases from J, the gap between germline ends came to 14 bases. Germline values: CDR1 SGHRS, CDR2 YFSETQ. This CDR3 is 14 amino acids long. The CDR3 loop reads CASTRVGRQETQYF. Written as DNA, the CDR3 is TGCGCCAGCACTAGGGTGGGCAGACAAGAGACCCAGTACTTC.

The sample holds a few counts of this clonotype. V and J are TRBV19 and TRBJ2-3; weak D call: TRBD2 (6 bases). Trimming pared 7 bases from V and 1 base from J, leaving 18 bases between. Germline V gene sequence: CDR1 LNHDA, CDR2 SQIVND (reference sequence). CDR3 size: 16 residues. The CDR3 sequence is CASTKGRGYRTDTQYF. Written as DNA, the CDR3 is TGTGCCAGTACCAAAGGGCGGGGCTACCGCACAGATACGCAGTATTTT.

CDR3 in amino acids: CASSQDRARVIPGGNEQFF. Written as DNA, the CDR3 is TGCGCCAGCAGCCAAGATAGGGCCCGGGTCATCCCCGGGGGCAATGAGCAGTTCTTC. The V and J genes are TRBV4-1 and TRBJ2-1, with D perhaps matching TRBD2 (6 bases). Per germline, CDR1 MGHRA and CDR2 YSYEKL. The CDR3 loop spans 19 amino acids. V shed 0 bases and J shed 6 bases, with 24 bases lying between them.

This clonotype was seen more than once but under ten times. The rearrangement joins TRBV7-6 to TRBJ2-1; 10 bases fit TRBD2. Germline CDR1 and CDR2: SGHVS and FNYEAQ. CDR3 length: 17 amino acids. V lost 5 bases, J lost 5 bases, and 12 bases stayed unmatched. CDR3 sequence (DNA): TGTGCCAGCAGCCGATCTCCGACTAGCGGGCGGAACAATGAGCAGTTCTTC. This encodes CASSRSPTSGRNNEQFF.

This clonotype was found many times. The chain joins TRBV4-3 to TRBJ2-3; D gene ambiguous. The V and J ends lost 5 bases and 0 bases respectively, with 12 bases between them. In germline, CDR1 is LGHNA, CDR2 YSLEER. The CDR3 is made up of 15 amino acids. The CDR3: CASSYQARSTDTQYF. In DNA form, the CDR3 reads TGCGCCAGCAGCTATCAGGCAAGGAGCACAGATACGCAGTATTTT.